This T cell receptor beta chain was sequenced during a study of blood T cell repertoires in COVID-19. Across the study: The analysed material was cDNA or gDNA that came from T cells, B-cell-depleted T cells, or PBMCs.

In the original processing: Reference gene primer amplification gave nucleated cell count estimates. The table came from immunoSEQ multiplex PCR; TCRdb's copy has only in-frame clones and leaves some out. That table supplies the V and J calls and clone size; D and trimming were determined from the DNA. The data contain about 260,000 clones, under 90% of them singletons. J was trimmed by 4 bases and V by 5 bases; bases with no gene match: 4. The germline CDR1 and CDR2 sequences are KGHDR and SFDVKD. The CDR3 spans 15 residues. The receptor's source is a woman in her forties or fifties who had recovered from COVID-19. V usage is TRBV24-1 and J usage is TRBJ1-1; 12 positions agree with TRBD1. Sequences were obtained from peripheral blood. The CDR3 nucleotides read TGTGCCACCAGTGGGGACAGGGGGCTGGGCACTGAAGCTTTCTTT. Translation: CATSGDRGLGTEAFF.